Included here is one T cell receptor (beta chain) sequence, with context. Healthy donors served as the controls. They were matched for age and sex. This entry comes from a study of CD8 T cells in Susac syndrome. Random hexamers were used to reverse transcribe an amount of roughly 0.45 to 1 ug RNA. It was immunoSEQ multiplex PCR that amplified TCR beta CDR3 across 54 Vbeta and 13 Jbeta. Each CDR3 protein gets one entry after TCRdb re-called the immunoSEQ multiplex PCR reads with MiXCR. The table includes approximately 110,000 distinct CDR3 sequences, around 95% detected once. The clonotype was recovered from a human donor in good health. Sequenced input: CD4+ T cells from PBMCs.

CDR3 region: CSASGSVYEQYF. CDR3 DNA sequence: TGCAGTGCTAGTGGGAGCGTTTACGAGCAGTACTTC. The chain links TRBV20-1 to TRBJ2-7; TRBD2 might be the D (5 bases). The germline gives CDR1 DFQATT, CDR2 SNEGSKA (reference sequence). CDR3 length equals 12 residues. Trimming cost V 3 bases and J 4 bases, with 10 bases left between them.